This T cell receptor (beta chain) was captured by sequencing in a study of OX40 agonist ivuxolimab in advanced cancers. As for this clone: Its antigen is not identified.

This CDR3 is 18 amino acids long. In germline, CDR1 is SGDLS, CDR2 YYNGEE. V lost 0 bases to trimming and J lost 0 bases, with 17 bases between them. Data came from immunoSEQ multiplex PCR; TCRdb stores just in-frame clones and leaves some out. The data hold some 47,000 clones, with 70% to 80% observed a single time. Study-level points and caveats: What antigens the expanded peripheral T cells recognized was never established. Certain nonresponders additionally had low normalized T-cell clonal expansion.

The sample here was CD4+ or CD8+ T cells sorted from blood, taken in a trial of the OX40 agonist ivuxolimab. The clonotype originates from an adult with an advanced solid tumor such as melanoma, head and neck, liver or kidney cancer. The chain employs TRBV9 and TRBJ2-3; D is possibly TRBD1 or TRBD2 (6 bases each). The CDR3 nucleotides read TGTGCCAGCAGCGTAGCGGGTAGGGGGGATCGGAGCACAGATACGCAGTATTTT. This sequence encodes CASSVAGRGDRSTDTQYF. The entire variable domain, with the rest obtained from reference TRBV9 and TRBJ2-3, is as follows: DSGVTQTPKHLITATGQRVTLRCSPRSGDLSVYWYQQSLDQGLQFLIQYYNGEERAKGNILERFSAQQFPDLHSELNLSSLELGDSALYFCASSVAGRGDRSTDTQYFGPGTRLTVL.